These 29 T cell receptor beta chains were sequenced from one sample in a study of CD4+ T cells in melanoma. Data came from immunoSEQ multiplex PCR; TCRdb stores just in-frame clones and leaves some out. The sample holds 10,000 to 13,000 clones, about 72% seen once. The material sequenced was cells from a culture (not recorded whether cultured in vitro). These receptors were collected from a human donor with melanoma.

This chain connects TRBV6-6 to TRBJ1-5; TRBD1 matches at 7 bases. V dropped 6 bases and J dropped 0; count of bases not matched to a gene: 8. From germline, CDR1 is MNHNY and CDR2 SVGAGI (reference sequence). This CDR3 spans 16 amino acids. The CDR3 spells CASSRGAQISNQPQHF. The CDR3, as DNA: TGTGCCAGCAGCAGGGGGGCCCAAATTAGCAATCAGCCCCAGCATTTT.

This clone was found a few times. The CDR3 nucleotides read TGTGCCATCAGTGAGCGAGAGACCCAGTACTTC. This gives the protein CAISERETQYF. The chain joins TRBV10-3 to TRBJ2-5; no definite D call. The CDR3 length is 11 residues. Germline V gene data show CDR1 as ENHRY and CDR2 as SYGVKD. Trimming cost V 2 bases and J 4 bases, with 2 bases left between them.

The V call is TRBV6-6, the J call TRBJ2-7, with unresolved D. This CDR3 contains 12 residues. V was cut by 2 bases and J by 5 bases, with 7 bases left in between. Germline CDR1 and CDR2: MNHNY and SVGAGI (reference sequence). CDR3: CASSYRVDEQYF. The CDR3 nucleotides read TGTGCCAGCAGTTACAGGGTGGACGAGCAGTACTTC.

As for this clone: One end of the junction does not line up with germline, which may come from a read error. The chain joins TRBV5-8 to TRBJ2-1; possibly TRBD2 for D (5 bases). This CDR3 has 14 residues. Germline assignment: CDR1 SGHTS and CDR2 YDEGEE. The CDR3, as DNA: TGTGCCAGTGTACCGGACTTACCTTACAGTGAGCAGTTCTTC. Translating it yields CASVPDLPYSEQFF.

The chain has TRBV12-5 and TRBJ1-1; D not resolved. CDR3 length equals 13 residues. The V gene's germline CDR1 is LGHNT and CDR2 FRNRAP. The germline V and J ends were trimmed by 3 bases and 1 base, with 6 bases remaining between them. The CDR3 region is CASGFYRNTEAFF. The CDR3 DNA sequence: TGTGCTAGTGGTTTCTATCGGAACACTGAAGCTTTCTTT. The whole variable domain, remainder taken from reference TRBV12-5 and TRBJ1-1, is DARVTQTPRHKVTEMGQEVTMRCQPILGHNTVFWYRQTMMQGLELLAYFRNRAPLDDSGMPKDRFSAEMPDATLATLKIQPSEPRDSAVYFCASGFYRNTEAFFGQGTRLTVV.

The chain links TRBV6-6 to TRBJ1-2; D unclear. The CDR3 spans 11 residues. The V gene lost 4 bases and the J gene lost 8 bases, with 8 bases spanning the gap. Germline lookup yields CDR1 MNHNY and CDR2 SVGAGI (reference sequence). CDR3 sequence (DNA): TGTGCCAGCAGTTGGGGAAACGGCTACACCTTC. Its protein is CASSWGNGYTF.

This clone qualifies as medium-sized. This rearrangement joins TRBV29-1 to TRBJ1-5; D possibly corresponds to TRBD1 (6 bases). This CDR3 is 13 amino acids long. In germline, CDR1 is SQVTM, CDR2 ANQGSEA. The ends were cut back, 4 bases at V and 5 bases at J, with 12 bases in the middle. The CDR3 loop reads CSVGQGLDQPQHF. DNA of the CDR3: TGCAGCGTTGGGCAGGGGCTCGATCAGCCCCAGCATTTT. The full variable domain, its missing parts supplied by reference TRBV29-1 and TRBJ1-5, is SAVISQKPSRDICQRGTSLTIQCQVDSQVTMMFWYRQQPGQSLTLIATANQGSEATYESGFVIDKFPISRPNLTFSTLTVSNMSPEDSSIYLCSVGQGLDQPQHFGDGTRLSIL.

The genes are TRBV7-8 and TRBJ1-2, with 7 bases fitting TRBD1. CDR3 length: 14 amino acids. V shed 5 bases and J 8 bases; nucleotides not matched to a gene: 11. Germline V gene lookup returns CDR1 SGHVS and CDR2 FQNEAQ. CDR3 residues: CASSGQQGLGGYTF. The CDR3 bases are TGTGCCAGCAGCGGGCAACAGGGGTTGGGGGGCTACACCTTC.

The V gene is TRBV5-1, the J gene TRBJ1-4, with 9 positions matching TRBD1. Germline CDR1 is SGHRS and CDR2 is YFSETQ. The V segment lost 4 bases and the J segment 8 bases; nucleotides outside the gene matches: 6. The CDR3 covers 14 residues. CDR3 residues: CASSPTGGREKLFF. Written as DNA, the CDR3 is TGCGCCAGCAGCCCCACAGGGGGCAGGGAAAAACTGTTTTTT.

This chain uses TRBV15 with TRBJ1-4; 7 nucleotides agree with TRBD1. Germline V CDR1 and CDR2: LNHNV, YYDKDF (reference sequence). The CDR3 is made up of 17 amino acids. V gave up 0 bases and J gave up 7 bases; unmatched junction bases: 11. The CDR3 spells CATSRDYSRGTGEKLFF. DNA of the CDR3: TGTGCCACCAGCAGAGATTACAGCAGGGGGACGGGTGAAAAACTGTTTTTT. Supplemented by reference TRBV15 and TRBJ1-4, the full variable domain reads DAMVIQNPRYQVTQFGKPVTLSCSQTLNHNVMYWYQQKSSQAPKLLFHYYDKDFNNEADTPDNFQSRRPNTSFCFLDIRSPGLGDTAMYLCATSRDYSRGTGEKLFFGSGTQLSVL.

The rearrangement uses TRBV11-3 and TRBJ2-5, with D unresolved. This CDR3 has 14 amino acids. CDR1 is SGHNT, CDR2 YENEEA, per germline. V was cut by 2 bases and J by 3 bases, with 10 bases left in between. The CDR3 spells CASSLTTNKETQYF. Written as DNA, the CDR3 is TGTGCCAGCAGCTTAACAACGAATAAAGAGACCCAGTACTTC.

The gene calls are TRBV12-5 and TRBJ2-2; 14 bases agree with TRBD2. The V segment lost 0 bases and the J segment 2 bases; nucleotides outside the gene matches: 11. The CDR3 contains 21 residues. Germline CDR1 reads LGHNT; CDR2 reads FRNRAP. The DNA of the CDR3 is TGTGCTAGTGGTTTGGTACTAATAGAGGGACTAGCGGGGGTTAACACCGGGGAGCTGTTTTTT. This codes for CASGLVLIEGLAGVNTGELFF.

In this sample, this clone is medium-sized. The chain is built from TRBV12-2 and TRBJ1-5; the table's TRBD1 call for D was not verified on the DNA. TRBV12-2 is designated a pseudogene. The CDR3 extends over 15 amino acids. This CDR3 is CASRWRDRGNQPQHF. In DNA, the CDR3 is TGTGCAAGTCGCTGGCGGGACAGGGGCAATCAGCCCCAGCATTTT.

The chain carries TRBV7-2 and TRBJ1-1; maybe TRBD1 (5 bases). Germline CDR1 and CDR2: SGHTA and FQGNSA. CDR3 size: 14 residues. Trimming shortened V by 1 base and J by 4 bases, and 10 bases separated the two germline ends. CDR3 coding DNA: TGTGCCAGCAGCTTAGGGGGGTCGGGCACTGAAGCTTTCTTT. Translated, it gives CASSLGGSGTEAFF.

The chain recombines TRBV7-2 with TRBJ1-2; D may be TRBD1 (5 bases). The CDR3 spans 13 residues. CDR1 is SGHTA, CDR2 FQGNSA, per germline. With 7 bases removed from V and 8 bases from J, the gap between germline ends came to 17 bases. The CDR3 DNA follows: TGTGCCAGCACAAGAACGGCGACAGAGGGCTACACCTTC. Its protein product is CASTRTATEGYTF. Using reference TRBV7-2 and TRBJ1-2 for the parts outside the CDR3, the full variable domain is GAGVSQSPSNKVTEKGKDVELRCDPISGHTALYWYRQSLGQGLEFLIYFQGNSAPDKSGLPSDRFSAERTGGSVSTLTIQRTQQEDSAVYLCASTRTATEGYTFGSGTRLTVV.

The chain employs TRBV4-3 and TRBJ2-7; D assignment may be TRBD1 or TRBD2 (5 bases each). The germline V and J ends were trimmed by 1 base and 7 bases, with 17 bases remaining between them. The length of the CDR3 is 15 residues. The germline CDR1 and CDR2 sequences are LGHNA and YSLEER. The CDR3 sequence is CASSQVGTGLREQYF. The CDR3 DNA is TGCGCCAGCAGCCAAGTCGGGACGGGATTGAGGGAGCAGTACTTC.

This clone appeared a single time. The CDR3 region is CASSTSGGGVETQYF. The CDR3 DNA reads TGTGCCAGCAGCACTTCCGGGGGGGGAGTAGAGACCCAGTACTTC. J is TRBJ2-5 and V is TRBV9; 8 nucleotides match TRBD2. The germline gives CDR1 SGDLS, CDR2 YYNGEE. The CDR3 length is 15 residues. V lost 4 bases to trimming and J lost 4 bases; unmatched junction nucleotides: 9.

The J gene is TRBJ1-2, the V gene TRBV9; possibly TRBD1 for D (5 bases). CDR3 size: 14 residues. Germline values: CDR1 SGDLS, CDR2 YYNGEE. V was trimmed by 0 bases and J by 5 bases, leaving 11 bases between them. The CDR3 loop reads CASSVAGEGYGYTF. The CDR3 DNA sequence: TGTGCCAGCAGCGTAGCGGGGGAGGGATATGGCTACACCTTC.

The CDR3 bases are TGCGCCAGCAGCCCGAGCGGGGCCGAGATCGAGCAGTACTTC. Protein: CASSPSGAEIEQYF. This rearrangement joins TRBV5-1 to TRBJ2-7, with 7 bases identical to TRBD2. This CDR3 has 14 amino acids. The germline CDR1 and CDR2 sequences are SGHRS and YFSETQ. Losses at the gene ends were 4 bases for V and 6 bases for J; bases not matched to a gene: 10.

The J gene is TRBJ1-3, the V gene TRBV7-8; D uncertain. CDR1 SGHVS and CDR2 FQNEAQ come from the germline V gene. Trimming took 0 bases from V and 4 from J, leaving 19 bases between them. This CDR3 is 18 amino acids long. The CDR3 protein is CASSLARLYGVGGNTIYF. As DNA, the CDR3 is TGTGCCAGCAGCTTAGCACGACTATACGGCGTAGGAGGAAACACCATATATTTT. Supplemented by reference TRBV7-8 and TRBJ1-3, the full variable domain reads GAGVSQSPRYKVAKRGQDVALRCDPISGHVSLFWYQQALGQGPEFLTYFQNEAQLDKSGLPSDRFFAERPEGSVSTLKIQRTQQEDSAVYLCASSLARLYGVGGNTIYFGEGSWLTVV.

The chain employs TRBV7-9 and TRBJ1-1; D is ambiguous. Germline V lookup: CDR1 SEHNR, CDR2 FQNEAQ (reference sequence). The CDR3 spans 11 residues. V gave up 11 bases and J gave up 2 bases, with 9 bases separating them. The CDR3, as DNA: TGTGCCTTAACGGATAACACTGAAGCTTTCTTT. This sequence encodes CALTDNTEAFF.

The J gene is TRBJ2-5, the V gene TRBV5-6; 9 nucleotides align to TRBD1. V shed 1 base and J 6 bases; nucleotides not matched to a gene: 19. The CDR3 contains 19 residues. In germline, CDR1 is SGHDT, CDR2 YYEEEE. Written as DNA, the CDR3 is TGTGCCAGCAGCTTGACGCCAAGAGGCCGGACAGGGGAGGAAAAGACCCAGTACTTC. This translates into CASSLTPRGRTGEEKTQYF. Together with reference TRBV5-6 and TRBJ2-5, the CDR3 gives the full variable domain: DAGVTQSPTHLIKTRGQQVTLRCSPKSGHDTVSWYQQALGQGPQFIFQYYEEEERQRGNFPDRFSGHQFPNYSSELNVNALLLGDSALYLCASSLTPRGRTGEEKTQYFGPGTRLLVL.

The chain employs TRBV15 and TRBJ2-2; a possible D gene is TRBD2 (6 bases). CDR3 length: 14 residues. Germline lookup yields CDR1 LNHNV and CDR2 YYDKDF (reference sequence). Between the trimmed V and J ends, which lost 5 bases and 2 bases, there was a span of 9 bases. CDR3 sequence (DNA): TGTGCCACCAGCCCCGGGGGTAACACCGGGGAGCTGTTTTTT. The encoded protein is CATSPGGNTGELFF. The full variable domain, completed using reference TRBV15 and TRBJ2-2, is DAMVIQNPRYQVTQFGKPVTLSCSQTLNHNVMYWYQQKSSQAPKLLFHYYDKDFNNEADTPDNFQSRRPNTSFCFLDIRSPGLGDTAMYLCATSPGGNTGELFFGEGSRLTVL.

The chain joins TRBV7-3 to TRBJ2-3; 16 nucleotides match TRBD2. Germline V gene lookup returns CDR1 SGHTA and CDR2 FQGTGA. V was pared by 5 bases and J by 6 bases, with 5 bases of the junction left unmatched. The CDR3 length is 16 residues. In DNA, the CDR3 is TGTGCCAGCAGCACCGGGACTAGCGGGGGGGTGGATACGCAGTATTTT. Translated, it gives CASSTGTSGGVDTQYF. Filled out from reference TRBV7-3 and TRBJ2-3, the complete variable domain reads GAGVSQTPSNKVTEKGKYVELRCDPISGHTALYWYRQSLGQGPEFLIYFQGTGAADDSGLPNDRFFAVRPEGSVSTLKIQRTERGDSAVYLCASSTGTSGGVDTQYFGPGTRLTVL.

This chain joins TRBV6-5 and TRBJ1-3; TRBD1 agrees at 7 bases. The CDR3 contains 15 residues. The V and J ends lost 5 bases and 3 bases, in that order; junction bases with no gene match: 7. Per germline, CDR1 MNHEY and CDR2 SVGAGI. The chain's CDR3 is CASSVTGAFGNTIYF. CDR3 DNA sequence: TGTGCCAGCAGTGTTACAGGGGCATTTGGAAACACCATATATTTT.

V is TRBV5-4 and J is TRBJ2-4, with D perhaps matching TRBD1 or TRBD2 (5 bases each). Trimming cost V 4 bases and J 0 bases, with 14 bases left between them. This CDR3 is 16 amino acids long. Per the germline V gene, CDR1 is SGHNT and CDR2 is YYREEE (reference sequence). The CDR3 DNA is TGTGCCAGCAGCGTCCGGGGCGACCTAGCCAAAAACATTCAGTACTTC. Its translation: CASSVRGDLAKNIQYF. Full variable domain (remainder filled in from reference TRBV5-4 and TRBJ2-4): ETGVTQSPTHLIKTRGQQVTLRCSSQSGHNTVSWYQQALGQGPQFIFQYYREEENGRGNFPPRFSGLQFPNYSSELNVNALELDDSALYLCASSVRGDLAKNIQYFGAGTRLSVL.

This clone was seen once. The chain links TRBV19 to TRBJ2-7; 8 bases align to TRBD1. The CDR3 totals 15 residues. V shed 6 bases, J shed 2 bases, and the junction held 9 bases outside the gene matches. Germline loops: CDR1 LNHDA, CDR2 SQIVND (reference sequence). This chain's CDR3 is CASRWRTGPAYEQYF. In nucleotides, the CDR3 is TGTGCCAGTAGATGGAGGACAGGGCCAGCCTACGAGCAGTACTTC.

This clone appeared a few times. The chain combines TRBV6-1 with TRBJ1-1; D uncertain. Germline V gene sequence: CDR1 MNHNS, CDR2 SASEGT. Trimming removed 1 base at V and 4 bases at J, with 7 bases between. CDR3 length: 13 residues. The CDR3 DNA reads as TGTGCCAGCAGTGAAGTCCGGGGCACTGAAGCTTTCTTT. It translates to CASSEVRGTEAFF.

The rearrangement joins TRBV30 to TRBJ1-1, with D uncertain. In germline, CDR1 is GTSNPN, CDR2 SVGIG (reference sequence). V was shortened by 2 bases and J by 9 bases, with 16 bases between the two germline ends. The CDR3 has 13 residues. CDR3 sequence: CAWSLVQINKAFF. DNA of the CDR3: TGTGCCTGGAGTCTAGTACAGATAAATAAAGCTTTCTTT.